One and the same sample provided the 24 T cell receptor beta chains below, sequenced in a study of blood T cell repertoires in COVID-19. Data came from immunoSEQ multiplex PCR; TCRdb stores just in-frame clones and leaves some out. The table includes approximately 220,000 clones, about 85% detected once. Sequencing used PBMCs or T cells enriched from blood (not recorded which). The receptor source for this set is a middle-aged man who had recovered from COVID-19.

This CDR3 is CASRRAGGPTDTQYF. CDR3 bases: TGTGCCAGCAGGCGAGCGGGAGGGCCGACAGATACGCAGTATTTT. The chain couples TRBV2 to TRBJ2-3, with 10 positions matching TRBD2. V trimming: 6 bases; J trimming: 3 bases; junction bases outside the gene matches: 6. This CDR3 spans 15 amino acids. Per the germline V gene, CDR1 is SNHLY and CDR2 is FYNNEI.

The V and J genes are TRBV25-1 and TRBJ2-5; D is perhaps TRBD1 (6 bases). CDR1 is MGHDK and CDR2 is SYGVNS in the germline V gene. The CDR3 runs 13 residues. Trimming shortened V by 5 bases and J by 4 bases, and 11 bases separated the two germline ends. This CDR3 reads CASSSRTAETQYF. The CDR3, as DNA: TGTGCCAGCAGTTCTAGGACAGCAGAGACCCAGTACTTC.

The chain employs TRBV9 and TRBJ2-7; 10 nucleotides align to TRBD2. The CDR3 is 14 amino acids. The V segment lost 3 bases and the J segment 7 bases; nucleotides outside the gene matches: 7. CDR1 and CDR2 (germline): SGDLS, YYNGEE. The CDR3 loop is CASSDLAGVGEQYF. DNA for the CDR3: TGTGCCAGCAGCGATCTAGCGGGAGTAGGTGAGCAGTACTTC.

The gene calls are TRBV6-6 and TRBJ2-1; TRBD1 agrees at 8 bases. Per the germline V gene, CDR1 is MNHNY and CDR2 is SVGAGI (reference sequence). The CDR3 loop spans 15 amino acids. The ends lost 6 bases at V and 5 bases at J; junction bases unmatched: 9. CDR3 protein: CASSPRDRRNNEQFF. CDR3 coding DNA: TGTGCCAGCAGCCCCCGGGACAGGAGGAACAATGAGCAGTTCTTC.

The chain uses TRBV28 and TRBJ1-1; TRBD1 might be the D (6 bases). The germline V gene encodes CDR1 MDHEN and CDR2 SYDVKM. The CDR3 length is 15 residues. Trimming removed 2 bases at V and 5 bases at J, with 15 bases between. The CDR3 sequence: CASSLIRGRETEAFF. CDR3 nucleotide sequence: TGTGCCAGCAGTTTAATTAGGGGGAGAGAAACTGAAGCTTTCTTT.

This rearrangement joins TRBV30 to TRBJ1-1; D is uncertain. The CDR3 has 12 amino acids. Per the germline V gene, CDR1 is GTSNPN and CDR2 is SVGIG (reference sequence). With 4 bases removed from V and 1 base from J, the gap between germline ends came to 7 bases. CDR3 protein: CAWIAWNTEAFF. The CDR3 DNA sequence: TGTGCCTGGATCGCGTGGAACACTGAAGCTTTCTTT.

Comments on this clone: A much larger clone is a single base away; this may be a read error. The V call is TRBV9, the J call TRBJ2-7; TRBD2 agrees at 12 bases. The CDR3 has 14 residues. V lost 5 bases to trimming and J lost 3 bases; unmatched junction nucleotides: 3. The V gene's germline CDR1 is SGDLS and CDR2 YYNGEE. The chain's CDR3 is CASSPLAGGYEQYF. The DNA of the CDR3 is TGTGCCAGCAGTCCACTAGCGGGAGGCTACGAGCAGTACTTC.

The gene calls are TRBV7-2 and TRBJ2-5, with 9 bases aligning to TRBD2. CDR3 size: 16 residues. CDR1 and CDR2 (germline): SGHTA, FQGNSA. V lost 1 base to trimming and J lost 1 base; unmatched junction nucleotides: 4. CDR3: CASSLGASGTQETQYF. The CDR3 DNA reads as TGTGCCAGCAGCTTAGGAGCTAGCGGGACCCAAGAGACCCAGTACTTC.

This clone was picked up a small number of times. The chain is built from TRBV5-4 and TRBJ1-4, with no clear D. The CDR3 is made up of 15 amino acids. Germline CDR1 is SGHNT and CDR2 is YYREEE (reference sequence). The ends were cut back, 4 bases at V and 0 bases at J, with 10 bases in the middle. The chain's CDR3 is CASSEGSATNEKLFF. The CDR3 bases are TGTGCCAGCAGCGAGGGTTCTGCAACTAATGAAAAACTGTTTTTT.

As DNA, the CDR3 is TGTGCCAGCAGCTTGGTAGCGGGAGCCAGAAGTGGAAACACCATATATTTT. Translation: CASSLVAGARSGNTIYF. V gene TRBV5-5 combines with J gene TRBJ1-3; D gene uncertain. The ends were cut back, 0 bases at V and 3 bases at J, with 16 bases in the middle. The CDR3 runs 17 residues. Germline V gives CDR1 SGHKS, CDR2 YYEKEE (reference sequence).

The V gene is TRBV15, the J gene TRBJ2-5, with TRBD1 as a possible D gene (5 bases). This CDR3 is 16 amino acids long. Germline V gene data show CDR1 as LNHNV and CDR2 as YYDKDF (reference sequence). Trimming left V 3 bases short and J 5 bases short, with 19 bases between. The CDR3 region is CATSSGSKGRWETQYF. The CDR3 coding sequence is TGTGCCACCAGCAGCGGGTCGAAGGGGCGCTGGGAGACCCAGTACTTC.

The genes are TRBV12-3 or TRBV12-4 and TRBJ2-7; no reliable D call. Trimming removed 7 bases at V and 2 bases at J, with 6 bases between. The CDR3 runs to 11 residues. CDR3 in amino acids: CASTNPYEQYF. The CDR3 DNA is TGTGCCAGCACCAATCCCTACGAGCAGTACTTC.

The CDR3 reads CASSLVRQETQYF. The CDR3 DNA follows: TGTGCCAGCAGCTTAGTGCGCCAAGAGACCCAGTACTTC. The chain has TRBV7-2 and TRBJ2-5; unclear D gene. Germline values: CDR1 SGHTA, CDR2 FQGNSA. The CDR3 has 13 residues. V was shortened by 1 base and J by 1 base, with 4 bases between the two germline ends.

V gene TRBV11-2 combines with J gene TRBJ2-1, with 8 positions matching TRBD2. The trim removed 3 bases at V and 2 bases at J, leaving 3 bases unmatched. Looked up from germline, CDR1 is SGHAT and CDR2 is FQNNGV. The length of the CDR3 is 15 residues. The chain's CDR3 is CASSFEREPYNEQFF. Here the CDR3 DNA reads TGTGCCAGCAGCTTTGAGCGGGAGCCCTACAATGAGCAGTTCTTC.

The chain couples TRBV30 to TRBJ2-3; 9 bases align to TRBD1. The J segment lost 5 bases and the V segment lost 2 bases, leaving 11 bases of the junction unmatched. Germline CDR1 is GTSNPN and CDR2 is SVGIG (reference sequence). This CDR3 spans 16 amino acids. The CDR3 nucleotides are TGTGCCTGGAGTCGACCTGGACAGGGGCATAGAGATACGCAGTATTTT. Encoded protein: CAWSRPGQGHRDTQYF.

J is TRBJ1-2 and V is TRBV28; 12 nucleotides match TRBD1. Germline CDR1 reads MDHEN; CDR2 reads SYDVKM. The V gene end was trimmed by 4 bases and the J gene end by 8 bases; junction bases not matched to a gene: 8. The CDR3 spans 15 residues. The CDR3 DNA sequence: TGTGCCAGCAGTTCCCCGGGACAGGGGGCGGGGGGCTACACCTTC. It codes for CASSSPGQGAGGYTF.

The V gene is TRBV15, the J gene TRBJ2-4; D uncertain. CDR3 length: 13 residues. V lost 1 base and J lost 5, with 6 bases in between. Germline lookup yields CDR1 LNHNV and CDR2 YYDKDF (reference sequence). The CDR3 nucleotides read TGTGCCACCAGCAGAGCGCGCCAAAACATTCAGTACTTC. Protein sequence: CATSRARQNIQYF.

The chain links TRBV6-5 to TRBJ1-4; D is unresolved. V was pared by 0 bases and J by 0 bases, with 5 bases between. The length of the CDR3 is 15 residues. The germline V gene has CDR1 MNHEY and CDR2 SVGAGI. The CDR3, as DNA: TGTGCCAGCAGTTACTCACAGACAACTAATGAAAAACTGTTTTTT. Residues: CASSYSQTTNEKLFF.

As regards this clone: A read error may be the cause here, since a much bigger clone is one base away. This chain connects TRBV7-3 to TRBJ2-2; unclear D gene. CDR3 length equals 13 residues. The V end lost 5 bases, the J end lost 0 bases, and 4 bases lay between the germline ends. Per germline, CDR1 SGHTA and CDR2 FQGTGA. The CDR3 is CASSPSNTGELFF. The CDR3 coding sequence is TGTGCCAGCAGCCCCTCGAACACCGGGGAGCTGTTTTTT. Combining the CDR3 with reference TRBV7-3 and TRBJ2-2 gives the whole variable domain GAGVSQTPSNKVTEKGKYVELRCDPISGHTALYWYRQSLGQGPEFLIYFQGTGAADDSGLPNDRFFAVRPEGSVSTLKIQRTERGDSAVYLCASSPSNTGELFFGEGSRLTVL.

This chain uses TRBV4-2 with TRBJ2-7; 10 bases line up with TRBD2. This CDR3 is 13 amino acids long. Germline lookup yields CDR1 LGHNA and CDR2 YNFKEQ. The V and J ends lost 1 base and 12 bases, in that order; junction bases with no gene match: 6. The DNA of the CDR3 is TGTGCCAGCAGCCAAGGCGGACTAGCGGCCCCGTACTTC. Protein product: CASSQGGLAAPYF.

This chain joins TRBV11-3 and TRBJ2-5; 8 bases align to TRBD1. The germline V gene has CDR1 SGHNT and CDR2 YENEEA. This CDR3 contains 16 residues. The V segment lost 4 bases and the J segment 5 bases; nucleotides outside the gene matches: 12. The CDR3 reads CASSSPQDRVEETQYF. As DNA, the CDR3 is TGTGCCAGCAGCTCACCCCAGGACAGGGTCGAGGAGACCCAGTACTTC.

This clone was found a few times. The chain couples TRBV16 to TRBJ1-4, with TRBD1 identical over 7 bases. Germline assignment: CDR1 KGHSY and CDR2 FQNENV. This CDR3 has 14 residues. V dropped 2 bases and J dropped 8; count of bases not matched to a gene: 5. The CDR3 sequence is CASSQRDRAEKLFF. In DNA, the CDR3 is TGTGCCAGCAGCCAACGGGACAGAGCCGAAAAACTGTTTTTT.

The CDR3 DNA reads TGTGCCAGCAGACCTCGTGGAGACCCTCATGGCTACACCTTC. Its translation: CASRPRGDPHGYTF. V and J are TRBV7-8 and TRBJ1-2; D call uncertain. Trimming shortened V by 6 bases and J by 6 bases, and 17 bases separated the two germline ends. CDR3 length equals 14 residues. Per the germline V gene, CDR1 is SGHVS and CDR2 is FQNEAQ.

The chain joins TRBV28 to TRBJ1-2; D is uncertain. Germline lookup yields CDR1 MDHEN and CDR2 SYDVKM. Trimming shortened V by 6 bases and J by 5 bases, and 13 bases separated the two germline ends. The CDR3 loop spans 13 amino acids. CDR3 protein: CASRPTQTYGYTF. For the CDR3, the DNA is TGTGCCAGCAGGCCTACACAGACATATGGCTACACCTTC.